The 7 T cell receptor beta chains below all came from one sample that was sequenced in a study of early T cells in non-severe SARS-CoV-2 infection. TCRdb redid the calling of the 5' RACE reads with MiXCR, one entry per CDR3 protein. The repertoire includes about 83,000 distinct CDR3 sequences, more than 9% of them detected once, and just over 8% sits in the top ten. Here the sequenced sample was whole blood, taken at baseline. Receptor source: an adult who was a healthcare worker with PCR-confirmed SARS-CoV-2 infection or an uninfected control (not recorded which).

In its sample, this clonotype was seen a few times. This chain uses TRBV7-6 with TRBJ1-3; the D gene is possibly TRBD1 (6 bases). CDR3 length equals 18 residues. V was cut by 5 bases and J by 0 bases, with 20 bases left in between. CDR1 and CDR2 from the germline V gene are SGHVS and FNYEAQ. CDR3 region: CASSPARGDKRSGNTIYF. Here the CDR3 DNA reads TGTGCCAGCAGCCCCGCCAGGGGCGACAAACGCTCTGGAAACACCATATATTTT.

This clonotype was counted at least ten times. V usage is TRBV12-3 or TRBV12-4 and J usage is TRBJ2-1, with 13 positions matching TRBD2. The CDR3 length is 15 residues. The trim removed 2 bases at V and 8 bases at J, leaving 3 bases unmatched. The CDR3 sequence: CASSLRTSGSDEQFF. The CDR3 DNA sequence: TGTGCCAGCAGTTTAAGGACTAGCGGGAGTGATGAGCAGTTCTTC.

This clonotype was counted a few times. The CDR3 loop is CASRKLAGGFSTDTQYF. In DNA, the CDR3 is TGTGCCAGCAGGAAACTAGCGGGAGGGTTCTCAACAGATACGCAGTATTTT. This sequence joins TRBV7-9 and TRBJ2-3; 13 bases agree with TRBD2. The V gene end was trimmed by 6 bases and the J gene end by 3 bases; junction bases not matched to a gene: 9. CDR3 length equals 17 residues. Germline V gene sequence: CDR1 SEHNR, CDR2 FQNEAQ (reference sequence).

This clonotype occurred a few times. The chain links TRBV20-1 to TRBJ2-1; 10 bases agree with TRBD2. Unmatched junction bases numbered 4, after V lost 7 bases and J lost 4 bases. In germline, CDR1 is DFQATT, CDR2 SNEGSKA (reference sequence). The CDR3 extends over 13 amino acids. The CDR3 here is CSGKTSGYNEQFF. CDR3 DNA sequence: TGCAGTGGCAAGACTAGCGGGTACAATGAGCAGTTCTTC.

This clonotype came up a few times. V gene TRBV3-1 combines with J gene TRBJ2-1; TRBD2 matches 12 bases. The V and J ends lost 4 bases and 11 bases, in that order; junction bases with no gene match: 3. The germline V gene has CDR1 LGHDT and CDR2 YNNKEL (reference sequence). This CDR3 contains 13 residues. This CDR3 is CASSPLAGGKQFF. The CDR3 DNA follows: TGTGCCAGCAGCCCTCTAGCGGGAGGGAAGCAGTTCTTC.

This clonotype was found many times. The V gene is TRBV27, the J gene TRBJ2-3, with D uncertain. Deletions cut 2 bases from V and 1 base from J, with 10 bases between. The CDR3 has 15 amino acids. In germline, CDR1 is MNHEY, CDR2 SMNVEV (reference sequence). The CDR3: CASSLGFAGTDTQYF. Written as DNA, the CDR3 is TGTGCCAGCAGTTTAGGGTTCGCAGGCACAGATACGCAGTATTTT.

V and J are TRBV4-2 and TRBJ2-5; D unclear. Germline lookup yields CDR1 LGHNA and CDR2 YNFKEQ. Trimming removed 2 bases from V and 4 bases from J, with 17 bases in between. The CDR3 is 16 amino acids. CDR3 in amino acids: CASSQRERTWGETQYF. Here the CDR3 DNA reads TGTGCCAGCAGCCAAAGGGAACGAACCTGGGGAGAGACCCAGTACTTC.